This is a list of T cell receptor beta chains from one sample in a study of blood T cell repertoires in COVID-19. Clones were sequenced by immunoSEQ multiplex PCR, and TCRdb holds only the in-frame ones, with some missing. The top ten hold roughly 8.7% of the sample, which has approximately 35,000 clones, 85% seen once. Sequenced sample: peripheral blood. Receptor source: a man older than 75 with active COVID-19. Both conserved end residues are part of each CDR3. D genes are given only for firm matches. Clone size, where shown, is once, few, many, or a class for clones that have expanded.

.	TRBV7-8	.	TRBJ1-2	TGTGCCAGCAGCTTAGTGGGGAGCTATGGCTACACCTTC	CASSLVGSYGYTF
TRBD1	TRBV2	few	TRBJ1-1	TGTGCCAGCAGCTCTTACCGACAGGGGATGAACACTGAAGCTTTCTTT	CASSSYRQGMNTEAFF
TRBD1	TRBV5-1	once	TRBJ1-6	TGCGCCAGCAGTTCCGGGACAGGGAGTAATTCACCCCTCCACTTT	CASSSGTGSNSPLHF
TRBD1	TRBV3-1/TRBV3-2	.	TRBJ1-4	TGTGCCAGCAGCCCCGGAGACAGGGGACTTAAACTGTTTTTT	CASSPGDRGLKLFF
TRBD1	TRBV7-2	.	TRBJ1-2	TGTGCCAGCAGCTTAGGGGACAGGAGAAGTGGCTACACCTTC	CASSLGDRRSGYTF
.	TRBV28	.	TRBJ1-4	TGTGCCAGCAGTCCGGTCCCGGTTAATGAAAAACTGTTTTTT	CASSPVPVNEKLFF
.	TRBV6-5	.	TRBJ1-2	TGTGCCAGCAGTTCCTTTCAGACGGGGAAGGGCTACACCTTC	CASSSFQTGKGYTF
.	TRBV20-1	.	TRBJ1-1	TGCAGTGCTCGGGGGGGCTGGGAAGCTTTCTTT	CSARGGWEAFF
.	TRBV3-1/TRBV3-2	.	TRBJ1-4	TGTGCCAGCAGCCAATTCTTCGGGGGTAATGAAAAACTGTTTTTT	CASSQFFGGNEKLFF
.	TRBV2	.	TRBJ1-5	TGTGCCAGCAATGGGGAGTCGGGTCAGCCCCAGCATTTT	CASNGESGQPQHF
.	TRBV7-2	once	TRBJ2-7	TGTGCCAGCAGCTTAGCGAGTATCTCCTACGAGCAGTACTTC	CASSLASISYEQYF
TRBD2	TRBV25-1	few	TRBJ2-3	TGTGCCAGCGGGACTAGACTTACAGATACGCAGTATTTT	CASGTRLTDTQYF
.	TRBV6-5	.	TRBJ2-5	TGTGCCAGCAGCAGGCCAGGGGGGACCCGTGACCAGTACTTC	CASSRPGGTRDQYF
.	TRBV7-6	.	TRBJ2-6	TGTGCCAGCAGCTTAACGGGGGCTGGGGCCAACGTCCTGACTTTC	CASSLTGAGANVLTF
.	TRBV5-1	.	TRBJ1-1	TGCGCCAGCAGCCAGAGCCTCGGACAGCTTACTGAAGCTTTCTTT	CASSQSLGQLTEAFF
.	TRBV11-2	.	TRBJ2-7	TGTGCCAGCAGCTGGGGGGAGTGGGACGAGCAGTACTTC	CASSWGEWDEQYF
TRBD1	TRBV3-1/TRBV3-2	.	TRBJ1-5	TGTGCCAGCAGCCAACCGTCGCCCGGGACAGGGGAACCCTATAGCAATCAGCCCCAGCATTTT	CASSQPSPGTGEPYSNQPQHF
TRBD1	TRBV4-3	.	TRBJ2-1	TGCGCCAGCAGCCAACCCGGGACAGGGGAAAATGAGCAGTTCTTC	CASSQPGTGENEQFF
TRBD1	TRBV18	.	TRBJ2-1	TGTGCCAGCTCACCAATTGCACAGGGGGCAATCGATGAGCAGTTCTTC	CASSPIAQGAIDEQFF
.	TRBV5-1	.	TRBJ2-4	TGCGCCAGCAGAGCTTCTCCAGGTATCATTCAGTACTTC	CASRASPGIIQYF
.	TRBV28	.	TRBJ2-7	TGTGCCAGCAGTTTTACAGCTTACGAGCAGTACTTC	CASSFTAYEQYF
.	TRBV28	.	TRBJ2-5	TGTGCCAGCAGTTCGCGGCTAACCCAGTACTTC	CASSSRLTQYF
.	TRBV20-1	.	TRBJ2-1	TGCAGTGCTTCAGGGGATATTGAGCAGTTCTTC	CSASGDIEQFF
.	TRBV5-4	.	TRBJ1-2	TGTGCCAGCAGCTTGGACCCCAGGTCCCCTAACTATGGCTACACCTTC	CASSLDPRSPNYGYTF
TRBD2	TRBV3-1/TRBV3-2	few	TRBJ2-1	TGTGCCAGCAGCCAAGATAGAGCGGGGGCAAATGAGCAGTTCTTC	CASSQDRAGANEQFF
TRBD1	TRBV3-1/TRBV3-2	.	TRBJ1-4	TGTGCCAGCACCCTGAAGGGACAGGGAGAAGAAAAACTGTTTTTT	CASTLKGQGEEKLFF
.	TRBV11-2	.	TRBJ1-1	TGTGCCAGCAGCCCCTTTTACCAGGGGTCGGGCAACACTGAAGCTTTCTTT	CASSPFYQGSGNTEAFF
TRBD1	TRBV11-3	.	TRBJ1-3	TGTGCCAGCAACATCTCAGGGGGTCTAGGGAACACCATATATTTT	CASNISGGLGNTIYF
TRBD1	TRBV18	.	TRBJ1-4	TGTGCCAGCTCACCACTTCGGACAGGTGAAAATGAAAAACTGTTTTTT	CASSPLRTGENEKLFF
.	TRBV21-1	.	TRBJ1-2	TGTGCCAGCAGCACCCGGGACAGCGATGGCTACACCTTC	CASSTRDSDGYTF
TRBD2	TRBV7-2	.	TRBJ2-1	TGTGCCAGCAGCTTAGTAGGCGGGGGGGCAAATGAGCAGTTCTTC	CASSLVGGGANEQFF
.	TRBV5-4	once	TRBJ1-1	TGTGCCAGCAGCTTAGACAAGACTGAAGCTTTCTTT	CASSLDKTEAFF
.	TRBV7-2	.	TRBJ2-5	TGTGCCAGCAGCTTACAAGGGGCCGCAGAGACCCAGTACTTC	CASSLQGAAETQYF
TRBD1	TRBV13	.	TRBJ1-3	TGTGCCAGCAGCCCCCCGACAGGGGGCTACTCAAGAAACACCATATATTTT	CASSPPTGGYSRNTIYF
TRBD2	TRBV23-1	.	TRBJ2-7	TGCGCCAGCAGTCAATCGGGAGCGGGGGATCGGTCCTACGAGCAGTACTTC	CASSQSGAGDRSYEQYF
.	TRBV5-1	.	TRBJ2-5	TGCGCCAGCAGCTTGGGGACTTCAGAGACCCAGTACTTC	CASSLGTSETQYF
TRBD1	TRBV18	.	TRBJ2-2	TGTGCCAGCTCAACGGGACAGGGGATCGGGGAGCTGTTTTTT	CASSTGQGIGELFF
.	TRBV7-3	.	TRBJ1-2	TGTGCCAGCAGCGCGACAGCATCCTATGGCTACACCTTC	CASSATASYGYTF
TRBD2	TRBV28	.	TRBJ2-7	TGTGCCAGCAGTTCCGGGGGGACCTACGAGCAGTACTTC	CASSSGGTYEQYF
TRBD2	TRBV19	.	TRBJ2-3	TGTGCCAGTAGTCGACTCCTAATAGCGGGGAGTAGCACAGATACGCAGTATTTT	CASSRLLIAGSSTDTQYF
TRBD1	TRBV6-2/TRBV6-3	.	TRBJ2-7	TGTGCCAGCAGTCATAGGAGGACAGGGGGGATTTCCTACGAGCAGTACTTC	CASSHRRTGGISYEQYF
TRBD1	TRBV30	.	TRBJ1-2	TGTGCCTGGAGTTCAGGGGGCTCTTTCTATGGCTACACCTTC	CAWSSGGSFYGYTF